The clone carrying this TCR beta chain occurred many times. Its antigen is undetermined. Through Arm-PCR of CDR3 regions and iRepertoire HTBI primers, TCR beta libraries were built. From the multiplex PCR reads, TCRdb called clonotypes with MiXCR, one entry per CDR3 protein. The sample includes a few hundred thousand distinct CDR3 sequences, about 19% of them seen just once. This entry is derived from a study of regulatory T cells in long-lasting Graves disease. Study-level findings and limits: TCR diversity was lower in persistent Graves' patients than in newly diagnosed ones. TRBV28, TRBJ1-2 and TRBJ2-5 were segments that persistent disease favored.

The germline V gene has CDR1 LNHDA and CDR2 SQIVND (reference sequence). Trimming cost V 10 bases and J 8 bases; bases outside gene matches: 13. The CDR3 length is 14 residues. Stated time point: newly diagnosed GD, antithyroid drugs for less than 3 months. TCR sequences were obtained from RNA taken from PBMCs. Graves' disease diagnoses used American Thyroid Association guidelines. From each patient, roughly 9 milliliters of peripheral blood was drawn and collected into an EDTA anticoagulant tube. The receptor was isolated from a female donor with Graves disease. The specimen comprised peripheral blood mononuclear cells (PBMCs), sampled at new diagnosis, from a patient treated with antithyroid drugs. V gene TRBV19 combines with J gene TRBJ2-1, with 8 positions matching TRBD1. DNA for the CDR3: TGTGCCACTACCTCTGGACAGGGTTATCATGAGCAGTTCTTC. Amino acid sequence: CATTSGQGYHEQFF.